Listed below are T cell receptor beta chains from one sample, sequenced in a study of CD8+ T cells in alopecia areata. The data were produced by immunoSEQ multiplex PCR, yet TCRdb's version contains in-frame clones alone and is incomplete. This table holds about 150,000 clones, just over 65% found once. Sequences were derived from CD4+ T cells sorted from blood, sampled at week 4, from a patient treated with tofacitinib. These receptors were taken from a human donor with alopecia areata. Both conserved end residues are part of each CDR3. Each record gives: V gene, D gene, CDR3 length, J gene, clone size, CDR3 DNA, CDR3 protein. The D gene is left open where the match is weak. Expanded clones are given a class, and other clones once, few, many or no size at all.

TRBV29-1	.	15	TRBJ2-1	.	TGCAGCGCCAAAGGGGGGGCCGGTTATTTCAATGAGCAGTTCTTC	CSAKGGAGYFNEQFF
TRBV29-1	.	12	TRBJ2-5	.	TGCAGCGTTGAATCAGGGGTAGAGACCCAGTACTTC	CSVESGVETQYF
TRBV7-2	.	12	TRBJ2-7	.	TGTGCCAGCAGCCCAACAGCTCACGAGCAGTACTTC	CASSPTAHEQYF
TRBV19	.	14	TRBJ1-1	.	TGTGCCAGTAGTATTTCGTGGGTTGACACTGAAGCTTTCTTT	CASSISWVDTEAFF
TRBV7-2	TRBD1	14	TRBJ2-7	.	TGTGCCAGCAGCGTCCTGGACAGGGGACGCGAGCAGTACTTC	CASSVLDRGREQYF
TRBV29-1	.	13	TRBJ1-1	.	TGCAGCGTTGGACGGGGGATGAACACTGAAGCTTTCTTT	CSVGRGMNTEAFF
TRBV30	TRBD1	15	TRBJ1-2	once	TGTGCCTGGAGCCCGGGACAGCAACTCGTGGCCGGCTACACCTTC	CAWSPGQQLVAGYTF
TRBV9	.	12	TRBJ2-1	.	TGTGCCAGCAGCCCCCAAGACAATGAGCAGTTCTTC	CASSPQDNEQFF
TRBV28	.	13	TRBJ1-4	few	TGTGCCAGCATGGCGGGGGGCACTGAAAAACTGTTTTTT	CASMAGGTEKLFF
TRBV7-2	.	15	TRBJ1-1	once	TGTGCCAGCAGCTTAGCGGGGTCTACAAGGGCTGAAGCTTTCTTT	CASSLAGSTRAEAFF
TRBV11-2	.	11	TRBJ2-7	few	TGTGCCAGCAGCTTCCTCTACGAGCAGTACTTC	CASSFLYEQYF
TRBV27	.	17	TRBJ1-5	.	TGTGCCAGCAGTTTATATGGGGGGCTCGGGAGCAATCAGCCCCAGCATTTT	CASSLYGGLGSNQPQHF
TRBV5-1	.	14	TRBJ2-7	.	TGCGCCAGCAGCTTGGAAGGGCGGCCCTACGAGCAGTACTTC	CASSLEGRPYEQYF
TRBV30	.	15	TRBJ2-6	.	TGTGCCTGGAGGCTTAGTCGCACTGGGGCCAACGTCCTGACTTTC	CAWRLSRTGANVLTF
TRBV7-6	.	15	TRBJ1-2	once	TGTGCCAGCAGCTTAGCAGGGGCAGACCATTATGGCTACACCTTC	CASSLAGADHYGYTF
TRBV7-2	.	13	TRBJ2-3	.	TGTGCCAGCAGCATTGCCGGGAGAGATACGCAGTATTTT	CASSIAGRDTQYF
TRBV29-1	.	13	TRBJ1-1	.	TGCAGCGTTATCTGGACAGCGAACACTGAAGCTTTCTTT	CSVIWTANTEAFF
TRBV7-9	.	15	TRBJ2-5	few	TGTGCCAGCTCCGACACCCGGGCATGGAAAGAGACCCAGTACTTC	CASSDTRAWKETQYF
TRBV6-5	TRBD1	13	TRBJ1-5	few	TGTGCCAGCAGTGACAGGGAGGATCAGCCCCAGCATTTT	CASSDREDQPQHF
TRBV4-2	.	15	TRBJ2-3	few	TGTGCCAGCAGCCAAGCCCGACAGTTCACAGATACGCAGTATTTT	CASSQARQFTDTQYF
TRBV2	TRBD2	15	TRBJ2-4	.	TGTGCCAGCAGTGATGGGAGGGCCCTACCGAGCATTCAGTACTTC	CASSDGRALPSIQYF
TRBV9	.	13	TRBJ2-5	.	TGTGCCAGCAATCGGGAGAACCAAGAGACCCAGTACTTC	CASNRENQETQYF
TRBV18	.	12	TRBJ1-1	.	TGTGCCAGCTCACCCGACAGGACAGAAGCTTTCTTT	CASSPDRTEAFF
TRBV29-1	TRBD1	12	TRBJ1-2	.	TGCAGCGCCCCGACAGGGTTATATGGCTACACCTTC	CSAPTGLYGYTF
TRBV6-5	.	14	TRBJ1-1	.	TGTGCCAGCAGTGATTCAAGGTTGAACACTGAAGCTTTCTTT	CASSDSRLNTEAFF
TRBV23-1	.	11	TRBJ2-1	.	TGCGCCAGCCCCTCGAGCGATGAGCAGTTCTTC	CASPSSDEQFF
TRBV30	.	13	TRBJ2-1	.	TGTGCCTGGAGTGGACAGTTCTACAATGAGCAGTTCTTC	CAWSGQFYNEQFF
TRBV7-2	TRBD1	16	TRBJ2-5	few	TGTGCCAGCAGCTCCGGACAGGCGACCCGAATAGCGACCCAGTACTTC	CASSSGQATRIATQYF
TRBV7-9	.	13	TRBJ2-7	few	TGTGCCAGCAGCTACCAGAGCTCCTACGAGCAGTACTTC	CASSYQSSYEQYF
TRBV7-9	.	12	TRBJ2-4	.	TGTGCCAGCAGCCAGGATTGGACAGTACAGTACTTC	CASSQDWTVQYF
TRBV29-1	TRBD1	13	TRBJ1-1	.	TGCAGCGATAACAGGGGATTGAACACTGAAGCTTTCTTT	CSDNRGLNTEAFF
TRBV7-2	TRBD1	13	TRBJ1-2	.	TGTGCCAGCAGAAGGGCAGGGGGCAATGGCTACACCTTC	CASRRAGGNGYTF
TRBV4-1	TRBD1	18	TRBJ2-6	few	TGCGCCAGCAGCCGACCGGGACAGGGGTCCTTGGGGAACAACGTCCTGACTTTC	CASSRPGQGSLGNNVLTF